These 26 T cell receptor beta chains originate from one sample sequenced in a study of blood T cell repertoires in COVID-19. Data came from immunoSEQ multiplex PCR; TCRdb stores just in-frame clones and leaves some out. The sample contains approximately 75,000 clones, 80% of which appear only once. The sequencing input was peripheral blood. Every receptor here comes from a man aged 45-60 years with COVID-19, enrolled during active disease.

This chain uses TRBV5-6 with TRBJ2-5; 8 bases are shared with TRBD1. Germline assignment: CDR1 SGHDT and CDR2 YYEEEE. There are 16 residues in the CDR3. V shed 2 bases and J 0 bases; nucleotides not matched to a gene: 6. The CDR3 loop is CASSFGTGGYQETQYF. The DNA for the CDR3 is TGTGCCAGCAGCTTCGGTACAGGGGGGTACCAAGAGACCCAGTACTTC.

This clone was found a few times. This chain joins TRBV19 and TRBJ2-2; 15 bases match TRBD2. CDR1 is LNHDA and CDR2 is SQIVND in the germline V gene (reference sequence). V was pared by 6 bases and J by 2 bases, with 7 bases of the junction left unmatched. The length of the CDR3 is 18 residues. The CDR3 coding sequence is TGTGCCAGTAGGCAGGGACTAGCGGGAGGTAATAACACCGGGGAGCTGTTTTTT. Translated, it gives CASRQGLAGGNNTGELFF.

The gene calls are TRBV29-1 and TRBJ2-5; possibly TRBD1 for D (6 bases). Germline CDR1 SQVTM, CDR2 ANQGSEA. There are 13 residues in the CDR3. V lost 6 bases and J 1 base, leaving 12 bases between the germline ends. The CDR3 sequence is CSVFRQVQETQYF. CDR3 coding DNA: TGCAGCGTCTTCCGACAGGTCCAAGAGACCCAGTACTTC.

This clone appeared once. The chain combines TRBV7-9 with TRBJ2-3; a possible D gene is TRBD2 (5 bases). Between the trimmed V and J ends, which lost 1 base and 4 bases, there was a span of 12 bases. The CDR3 has 15 residues. Per germline, CDR1 SEHNR and CDR2 FQNEAQ (reference sequence). Here the CDR3 DNA reads TGTGCCAGCAGCTTAGTGGAGAGGGCCCCAGATACGCAGTATTTT. Protein product: CASSLVERAPDTQYF.

A few counts support this clone. The CDR3 DNA reads as TGTGCCAGTAGTACAACCGGGCCCCAGCATTTT. This encodes CASSTTGPQHF. This chain links TRBV19 with TRBJ1-5; D is uncertain. Trimming shortened V by 4 bases and J by 9 bases, and 7 bases separated the two germline ends. Per germline, CDR1 LNHDA and CDR2 SQIVND (reference sequence). This CDR3 is 11 amino acids long.

The rearrangement links TRBV4-1 to TRBJ1-5; TRBD1 matches 7 bases. The CDR3 sequence is 14 residues long. Looked up from germline, CDR1 is MGHRA and CDR2 is YSYEKL. The V gene end was trimmed by 4 bases and the J gene end by 7 bases; junction bases not matched to a gene: 7. CDR3 DNA sequence: TGCGCCAGCAGCCCCGGACAGGCTTACCAGCCCCAGCATTTT. Translated: CASSPGQAYQPQHF.

This chain links TRBV30 with TRBJ2-7, with TRBD2 identical over 13 bases. From germline, CDR1 is GTSNPN and CDR2 SVGIG (reference sequence). The CDR3 contains 12 residues. V dropped 8 bases and J dropped 8; count of bases not matched to a gene: 6. DNA for the CDR3: TGTGCCGGGACTAGCGGGGAGACACAGCAGTACTTC. The encoded protein is CAGTSGETQQYF.

This chain connects TRBV6-5 to TRBJ2-5; 11 bases line up with TRBD2. TRBJ2-7 matches the DNA end more closely, so the J call is doubtful. The CDR3 has 15 amino acids. CDR1 is MNHEY, CDR2 SVGAGI, per germline. The CDR3 reads CASTRGVAGGYEQYF. The DNA for the CDR3 is TGTGCCAGCACCCGGGGGGTAGCGGGAGGGTACGAGCAGTACTTC.

The chain has TRBV2 and TRBJ2-1, with D possibly TRBD2 on 6 matching bases. Germline V lookup: CDR1 SNHLY, CDR2 FYNNEI. Trimming cost V 7 bases and J 2 bases, with 12 bases left between them. CDR3 size: 14 residues. The CDR3 nucleotides are TGTGCCAGCAACCCGACTAGTCCCTACAATGAGCAGTTCTTC. It translates to CASNPTSPYNEQFF.

The genes are TRBV6-4 and TRBJ2-2; 7 nucleotides match TRBD2. Germline V gene lookup returns CDR1 MRHNA and CDR2 SNTAGT. With 5 bases clipped from V and 8 bases from J, the junction kept 5 bases outside the gene matches. The CDR3 covers 13 residues. This CDR3 is CASSPSGEGELFF. DNA for the CDR3: TGTGCCAGCAGTCCGAGCGGGGAGGGGGAGCTGTTTTTT.

J is TRBJ1-2 and V is TRBV3-1 (or the pseudogene TRBV3-2); the match to TRBD1 covers 10 bases. Germline V gene sequence: CDR1 LGHDT, CDR2 YNNKEL (reference sequence). This CDR3 comprises 14 residues. The J segment lost 7 bases and the V segment lost 4 bases, leaving 6 bases of the junction unmatched. In nucleotides, the CDR3 is TGTGCCAGCAGCCCCAGGGACAGGGGCTCTGGCTACACCTTC. This sequence encodes CASSPRDRGSGYTF.

By share of the sample, this clone is medium-sized. CDR3 loop: CASTVQAGFNEQFF. The CDR3 nucleotides read TGTGCCAGCACCGTACAGGCCGGGTTCAATGAGCAGTTCTTC. V is TRBV6-6 and J is TRBJ2-1; weak D call: TRBD1 (5 bases). CDR3 length equals 14 residues. Trimming took 7 bases from V and 6 from J, leaving 16 bases between them. Germline CDR1 MNHNY, CDR2 SVGAGI (reference sequence).

This clone occurred once. The gene calls are TRBV7-9 and TRBJ2-1; tentative D call: TRBD2 (6 bases). V lost 5 bases and J lost 9, with 14 bases in between. There are 13 residues in the CDR3. Germline V CDR1 and CDR2: SEHNR, FQNEAQ (reference sequence). CDR3 sequence reads: CASSRGLGAEQFF. Here the CDR3 DNA reads TGTGCCAGCAGCCGGGGACTTGGAGCTGAGCAGTTCTTC.

The V call is TRBV6-5, the J call TRBJ1-3; D is undetermined. The CDR3 consists of 13 residues. V was cut by 6 bases and J by 3 bases, with 9 bases left in between. Germline CDR1 reads MNHEY; CDR2 reads SVGAGI. The DNA of the CDR3 is TGTGCCAGCAGACTTAGAGGTGGAAACACCATATATTTT. Amino acid sequence: CASRLRGGNTIYF.

This clone has only one observation. At one end the junction does not follow the germline gene, possibly because of a read error. The chain joins TRBV6-5 to TRBJ2-1; D might be TRBD2 (6 bases). CDR3 length: 14 residues. Germline V lookup: CDR1 MNHEY, CDR2 SVGAGI. CDR3 sequence: CASSWGDSNNEQFF. Here the CDR3 DNA reads TGTGCCAGCAGTTGGGGGGACTCCAACAATGAGCAGTTCTTC.

This chain links TRBV2 with TRBJ1-1; maybe TRBD1 (5 bases). This CDR3 comprises 15 residues. The germline CDR1 and CDR2 sequences are SNHLY and FYNNEI. V lost 8 bases and J 11 bases, leaving 27 bases between the germline ends. The DNA of the CDR3 is TGTGCCAGCGACCCGAACAGGACACCTTCGGGAGAGGCTTTCTTT. As protein: CASDPNRTPSGEAFF.

CDR3 sequence (DNA): TGTGCCAGTAGTCAAAAACAGGGGCCGGGGAGTGCCCTCCACTTT. It yields the protein CASSQKQGPGSALHF. The rearrangement uses TRBV19 and TRBJ1-6; TRBD1 aligns across 7 bases. Looked up from germline, CDR1 is LNHDA and CDR2 is SQIVND (reference sequence). This CDR3 comprises 15 residues. Trimming removed 5 bases from V and 14 bases from J; junction bases left unmatched: 15.

CDR3 amino acids: CASNRTVNTEAFF. CDR3 DNA: TGTGCCAGCAACCGTACGGTGAACACTGAAGCTTTCTTT. The chain is built from TRBV5-5 and TRBJ1-1; D not resolved. Germline V gives CDR1 SGHKS, CDR2 YYEKEE (reference sequence). V was pared by 6 bases and J by 0 bases, with 9 bases between. The CDR3 totals 13 residues.

The chain links TRBV18 to TRBJ2-7, with 9 bases lining up with TRBD1. The length of the CDR3 is 14 residues. The germline CDR1 and CDR2 sequences are KGHSH and LQKENI. Trimming cost V 8 bases and J 4 bases; bases outside gene matches: 9. As DNA, the CDR3 is TGTGCCAGCCTACCGGGACAGGGCTTGTACGAGCAGTACTTC. It translates to CASLPGQGLYEQYF.

The chain employs TRBV29-1 and TRBJ2-2; possible D gene TRBD2, 6 bases. The CDR3 spans 15 residues. CDR1 and CDR2 (germline): SQVTM, ANQGSEA. The V gene lost 6 bases and the J gene lost 0 bases, with 14 bases spanning the gap. CDR3 nucleotides: TGCAGCGTCTCGTTGGGGAGGACGAACACCGGGGAGCTGTTTTTT. Its translation: CSVSLGRTNTGELFF.

The rearrangement uses TRBV18 and TRBJ2-3; 8 bases line up with TRBD2. The V gene end was trimmed by 3 bases and the J gene end by 5 bases; junction bases not matched to a gene: 10. The germline gives CDR1 KGHSH, CDR2 LQKENI. The CDR3 covers 16 residues. The chain's CDR3 is CASSPTSGGSQDTQYF. CDR3 nucleotides: TGTGCCAGCTCACCTACTAGCGGAGGGTCGCAAGATACGCAGTATTTT.

The V gene is TRBV27, the J gene TRBJ2-5; weak D call: TRBD1 (5 bases). Germline assignment: CDR1 MNHEY and CDR2 SMNVEV (reference sequence). CDR3 length equals 14 residues. V lost 6 bases and J 6 bases, leaving 17 bases between the germline ends. The CDR3 is CASRPQGIVKTQYF. CDR3 nucleotides: TGTGCCAGCAGGCCGCAGGGAATAGTGAAGACCCAGTACTTC.

The chain couples TRBV6-6 to TRBJ2-3; D is uncertain. CDR1 is MNHNY, CDR2 SVGAGI, per germline (reference sequence). V lost 6 bases and J lost 4, with 8 bases in between. The CDR3 loop spans 12 amino acids. DNA of the CDR3: TGTGCCAGCAGCCAAGCCCCAGATACGCAGTATTTT. Its translation is CASSQAPDTQYF.

The rearrangement joins TRBV6-5 to TRBJ1-6, with D possibly TRBD1 on 5 matching bases. The CDR3 totals 14 residues. Germline assignment: CDR1 MNHEY and CDR2 SVGAGI. Trimming stripped 7 bases from V and 7 bases from J, with 14 bases between. Here the CDR3 reads CASKMTARNSPLHF. Here the CDR3 DNA reads TGTGCCAGCAAAATGACAGCGCGAAATTCACCCCTCCACTTT.

The chain links TRBV5-1 to TRBJ2-5; 11 bases line up with TRBD1. CDR3 size: 15 residues. The germline gives CDR1 SGHRS, CDR2 YFSETQ. Trimming took 3 bases from V and 1 from J; bases not matched to a gene: 2. CDR3 loop: CASSSGTGGQETQYF. The CDR3 DNA is TGCGCCAGCAGCTCCGGGACAGGGGGCCAAGAGACCCAGTACTTC.

The chain couples TRBV7-8 to TRBJ2-2, with a possible D match to TRBD2 (5 bases). V gave up 0 bases and J gave up 7 bases, with 9 bases separating them. The germline gives CDR1 SGHVS, CDR2 FQNEAQ. This CDR3 is 14 amino acids long. Here the CDR3 reads CASSLARVVGELFF. CDR3 DNA: TGTGCCAGCAGCTTAGCGAGGGTTGTCGGGGAGCTGTTTTTT.